The sequence of this T cell receptor (beta chain) was determined in a study of Graves' ophthalmopathy and Graves' hyperthyroidism. This clonotype came up a few times. There are 19 residues in the CDR3. Trimming removed 0 bases from V and 6 bases from J; junction bases left unmatched: 17. Germline values: CDR1 MNHEY, CDR2 SVGEGT. Using RNA transcripts, the TCR beta CDR3 regions were amplified. First-round RT-PCR employed HTBI primers, with a second-round multiplex PCR after it. TCRdb recomputed calls from the multiplex PCR reads with MiXCR, one row per CDR3 protein. The sample lists hundreds of thousands of distinct CDR3 sequences, more than 20% occurring once. Aged 18 to 65, hyperthyroidism patients had new diagnoses of under 2 months' duration.

Sequenced input: peripheral blood. The chain has TRBV6-2 or TRBV6-3 and TRBJ1-5; TRBD1 matches 7 bases. This clonotype was obtained from a woman between 18 and 30 years old with stable Graves' hyperthyroidism. DNA for the CDR3: TGTGCCAGCAGTTACTCGACATTCGGTCCCGAGGGGGCGGGTCAGCCCCAGCATTTT. Translation gives CASSYSTFGPEGAGQPQHF.